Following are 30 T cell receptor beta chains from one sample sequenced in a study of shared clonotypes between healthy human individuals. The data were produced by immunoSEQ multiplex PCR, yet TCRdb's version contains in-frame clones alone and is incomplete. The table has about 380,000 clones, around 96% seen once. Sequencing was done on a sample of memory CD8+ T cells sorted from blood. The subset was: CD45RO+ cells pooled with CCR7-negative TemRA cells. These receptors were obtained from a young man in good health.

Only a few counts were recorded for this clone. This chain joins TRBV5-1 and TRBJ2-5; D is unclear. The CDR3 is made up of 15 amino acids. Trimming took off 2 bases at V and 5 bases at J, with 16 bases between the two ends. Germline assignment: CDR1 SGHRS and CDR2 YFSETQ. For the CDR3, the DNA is TGCGCCAGCAGCTTTGGAAGAGTCCCCCGGGAGACCCAGTACTTC. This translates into CASSFGRVPRETQYF. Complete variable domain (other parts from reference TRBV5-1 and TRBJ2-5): KAGVTQTPRYLIKTRGQQVTLSCSPISGHRSVSWYQQTPGQGLQFLFEYFSETQRNKGNFPGRFSGRQFSNSRSEMNVSTLELGDSALYLCASSFGRVPRETQYFGPGTRLLVL.

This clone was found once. The chain's CDR3 is CAISESETGIEGYTF. Written as DNA, the CDR3 is TGTGCCATCAGTGAGTCTGAGACAGGGATTGAGGGCTACACCTTC. The chain links TRBV10-3 to TRBJ1-2; 7 bases fit TRBD1. The germline CDR1 and CDR2 sequences are ENHRY and SYGVKD. The V and J ends lost 0 bases and 8 bases, in that order; junction bases with no gene match: 9. This CDR3 has 15 residues.

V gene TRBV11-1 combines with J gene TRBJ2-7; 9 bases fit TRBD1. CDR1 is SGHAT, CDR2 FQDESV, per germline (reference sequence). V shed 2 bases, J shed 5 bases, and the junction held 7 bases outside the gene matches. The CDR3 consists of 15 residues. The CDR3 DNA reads TGTGCCAGCAGCTTACTGGGACAGGGTTTTGACGAGCAGTACTTC. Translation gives CASSLLGQGFDEQYF.

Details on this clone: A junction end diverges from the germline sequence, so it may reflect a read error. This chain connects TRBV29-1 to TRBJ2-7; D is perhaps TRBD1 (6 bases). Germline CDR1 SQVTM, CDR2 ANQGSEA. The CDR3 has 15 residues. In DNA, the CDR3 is TGCAGCGTTGAACGAATTTACAGGGCCTTTTTTTCGGGGCACTTC. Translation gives CSVERIYRAFFSGHF.

Here the CDR3 DNA reads TGTGCCAGCTCACCTGACAGGGAACAAACTGAAGCTTTCTTT. Its translation: CASSPDREQTEAFF. The J gene is TRBJ1-1, the V gene TRBV18, with TRBD1 identical over 7 bases. Germline V CDR1 and CDR2: KGHSH, LQKENI. V lost 3 bases to trimming and J lost 5 bases; unmatched junction nucleotides: 6. This CDR3 has 14 residues.

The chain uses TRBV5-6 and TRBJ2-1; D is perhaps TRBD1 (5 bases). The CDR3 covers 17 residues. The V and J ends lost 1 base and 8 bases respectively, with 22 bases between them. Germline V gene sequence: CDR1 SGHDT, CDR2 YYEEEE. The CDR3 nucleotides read TGTGCCAGCAGCTTGAAAGGTCAGGGTTACTACATCGATGAGCAGTTCTTC. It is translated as CASSLKGQGYYIDEQFF.

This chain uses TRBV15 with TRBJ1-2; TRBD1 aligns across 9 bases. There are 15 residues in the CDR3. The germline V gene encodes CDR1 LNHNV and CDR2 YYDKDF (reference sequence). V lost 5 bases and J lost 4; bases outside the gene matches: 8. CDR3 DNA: TGTGCCACCAGCGGGGGCCGGGACAGGGTCTATGGCTACACCTTC. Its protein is CATSGGRDRVYGYTF.

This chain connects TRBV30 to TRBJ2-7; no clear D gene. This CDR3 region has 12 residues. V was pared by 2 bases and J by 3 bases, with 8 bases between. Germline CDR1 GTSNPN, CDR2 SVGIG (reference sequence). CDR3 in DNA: TGTGCCTGGAGTCCCCCGAGCTACGAGCAGTACTTC. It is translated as CAWSPPSYEQYF.

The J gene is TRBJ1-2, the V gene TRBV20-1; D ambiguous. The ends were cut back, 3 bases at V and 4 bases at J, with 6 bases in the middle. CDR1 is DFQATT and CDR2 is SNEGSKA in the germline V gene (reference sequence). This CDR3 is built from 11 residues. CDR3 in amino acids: CSASPVYGYTF. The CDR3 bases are TGCAGTGCTAGCCCCGTCTATGGCTACACCTTC.

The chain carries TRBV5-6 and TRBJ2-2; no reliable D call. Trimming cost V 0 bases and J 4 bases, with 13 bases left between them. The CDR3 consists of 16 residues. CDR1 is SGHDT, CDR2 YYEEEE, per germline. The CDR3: CASSLVGSRSTGELFF. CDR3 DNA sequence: TGTGCCAGCAGCTTGGTCGGTAGTAGGAGCACCGGGGAGCTGTTTTTT.

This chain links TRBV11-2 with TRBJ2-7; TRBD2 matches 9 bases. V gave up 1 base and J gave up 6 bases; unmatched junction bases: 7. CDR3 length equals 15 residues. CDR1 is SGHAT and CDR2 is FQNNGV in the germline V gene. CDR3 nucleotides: TGTGCCAGCAGCTTAGCTGGTCTAGCGGGAAGCGAGCAGTACTTC. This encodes CASSLAGLAGSEQYF. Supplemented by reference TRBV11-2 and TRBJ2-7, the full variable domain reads EAGVAQSPRYKIIEKRQSVAFWCNPISGHATLYWYQQILGQGPKLLIQFQNNGVVDDSQLPKDRFSAERLKGVDSTLKIQPAKLEDSAVYLCASSLAGLAGSEQYFGPGTRLTVT.

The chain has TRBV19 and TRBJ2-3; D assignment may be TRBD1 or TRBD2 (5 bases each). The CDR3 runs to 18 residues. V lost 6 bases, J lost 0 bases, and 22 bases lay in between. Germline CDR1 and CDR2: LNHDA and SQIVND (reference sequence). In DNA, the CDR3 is TGTGCCAGTAGCACCGGGCCGGTTCGGGGCGGTAGCACAGATACGCAGTATTTT. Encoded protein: CASSTGPVRGGSTDTQYF.

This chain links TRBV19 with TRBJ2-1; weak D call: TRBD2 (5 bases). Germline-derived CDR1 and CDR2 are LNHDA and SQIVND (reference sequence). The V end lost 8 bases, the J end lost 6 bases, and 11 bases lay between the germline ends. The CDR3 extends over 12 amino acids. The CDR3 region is CASPRERNEQFF. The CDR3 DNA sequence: TGTGCCAGTCCACGGGAACGCAATGAGCAGTTCTTC.

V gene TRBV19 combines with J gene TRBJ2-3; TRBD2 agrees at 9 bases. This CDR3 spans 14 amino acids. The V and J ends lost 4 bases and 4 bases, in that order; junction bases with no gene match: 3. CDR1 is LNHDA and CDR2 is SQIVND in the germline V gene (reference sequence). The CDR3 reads CASSKLAGSDTQYF. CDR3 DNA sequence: TGTGCCAGTAGTAAGCTAGCGGGGTCAGATACGCAGTATTTT.

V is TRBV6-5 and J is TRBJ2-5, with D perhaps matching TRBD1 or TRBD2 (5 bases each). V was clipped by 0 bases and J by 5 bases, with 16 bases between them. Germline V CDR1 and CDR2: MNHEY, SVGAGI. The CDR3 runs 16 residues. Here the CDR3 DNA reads TGTGCCAGCAGTTACTCGGGACGAAGGACCGGGGAGACCCAGTACTTC. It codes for CASSYSGRRTGETQYF.

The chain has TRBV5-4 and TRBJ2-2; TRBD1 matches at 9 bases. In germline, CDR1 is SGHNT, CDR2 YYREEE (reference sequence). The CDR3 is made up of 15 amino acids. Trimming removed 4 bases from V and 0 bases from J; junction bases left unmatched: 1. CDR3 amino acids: CASSRTGANTGELFF. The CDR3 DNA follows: TGTGCCAGCAGCCGGACAGGGGCGAACACCGGGGAGCTGTTTTTT.

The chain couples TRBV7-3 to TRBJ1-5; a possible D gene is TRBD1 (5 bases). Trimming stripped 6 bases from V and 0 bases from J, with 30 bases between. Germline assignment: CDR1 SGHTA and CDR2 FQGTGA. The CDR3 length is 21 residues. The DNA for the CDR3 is TGTGCCAGCAGACATAGACGGGACTATATCCTATCCTCATATAGCAATCAGCCCCAGCATTTT. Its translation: CASRHRRDYILSSYSNQPQHF.

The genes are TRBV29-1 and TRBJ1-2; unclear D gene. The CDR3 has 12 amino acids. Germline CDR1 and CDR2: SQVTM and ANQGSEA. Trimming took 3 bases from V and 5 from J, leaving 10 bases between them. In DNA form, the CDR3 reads TGCAGCGTTGAGATGGACGGTTATGGCTACACCTTC. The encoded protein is CSVEMDGYGYTF.

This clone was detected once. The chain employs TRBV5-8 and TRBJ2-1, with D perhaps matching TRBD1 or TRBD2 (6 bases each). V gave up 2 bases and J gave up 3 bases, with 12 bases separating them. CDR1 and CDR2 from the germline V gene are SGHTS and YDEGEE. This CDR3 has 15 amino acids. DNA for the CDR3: TGTGCCAGCAGCTTAGGGGGGAGTGGCTACAATGAGCAGTTCTTC. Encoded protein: CASSLGGSGYNEQFF.

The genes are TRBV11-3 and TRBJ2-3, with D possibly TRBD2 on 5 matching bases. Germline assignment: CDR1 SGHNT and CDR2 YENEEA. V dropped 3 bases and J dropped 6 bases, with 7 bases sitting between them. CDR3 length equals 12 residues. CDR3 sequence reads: CASSLRADTQYF. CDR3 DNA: TGTGCCAGCAGCTTGCGGGCGGATACGCAGTATTTT.

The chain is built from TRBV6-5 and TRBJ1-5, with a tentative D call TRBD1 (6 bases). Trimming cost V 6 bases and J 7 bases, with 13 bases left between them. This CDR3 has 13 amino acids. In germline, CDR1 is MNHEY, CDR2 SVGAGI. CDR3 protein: CASRNRAGQPQHF. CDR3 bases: TGTGCCAGCAGAAACAGGGCAGGGCAGCCCCAGCATTTT.

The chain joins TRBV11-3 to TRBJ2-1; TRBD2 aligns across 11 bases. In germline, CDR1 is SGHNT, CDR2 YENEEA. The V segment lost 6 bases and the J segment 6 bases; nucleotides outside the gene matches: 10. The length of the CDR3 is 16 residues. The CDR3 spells CASSSYGLAGSNEQFF. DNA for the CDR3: TGTGCCAGCAGTTCATATGGACTAGCGGGTTCCAATGAGCAGTTCTTC.

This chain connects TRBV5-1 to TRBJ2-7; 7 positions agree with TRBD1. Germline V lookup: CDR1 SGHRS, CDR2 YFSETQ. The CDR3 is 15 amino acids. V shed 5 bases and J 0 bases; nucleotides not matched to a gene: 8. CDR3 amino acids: CASSHETGSSYEQYF. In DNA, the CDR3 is TGCGCCAGCAGTCACGAGACAGGGAGCTCCTACGAGCAGTACTTC.

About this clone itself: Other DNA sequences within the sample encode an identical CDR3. The CDR3 spells CASSEGQGAYEQYF. DNA for the CDR3: TGCGCCAGCAGCGAGGGACAGGGGGCCTACGAGCAGTACTTC. V gene TRBV5-1 combines with J gene TRBJ2-7, with 11 bases fitting TRBD1. The germline gives CDR1 SGHRS, CDR2 YFSETQ. Germline trimming cut 4 bases from V and 2 bases from J; bases unmatched to any gene: 2. The CDR3 is made up of 14 amino acids.

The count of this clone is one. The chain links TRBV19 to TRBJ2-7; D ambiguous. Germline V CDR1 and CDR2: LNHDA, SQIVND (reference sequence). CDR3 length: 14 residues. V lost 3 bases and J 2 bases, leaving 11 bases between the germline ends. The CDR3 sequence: CASSMAGRTYEQYF. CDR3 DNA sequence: TGTGCCAGTAGTATGGCAGGACGCACCTACGAGCAGTACTTC.

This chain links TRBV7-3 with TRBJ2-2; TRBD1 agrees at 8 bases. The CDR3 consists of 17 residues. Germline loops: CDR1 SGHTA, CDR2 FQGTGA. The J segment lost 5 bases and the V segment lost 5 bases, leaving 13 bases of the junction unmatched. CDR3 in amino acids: CASSPTYRTGNTGELFF. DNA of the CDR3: TGTGCCAGCAGCCCCACGTATCGGACAGGGAATACCGGGGAGCTGTTTTTT.

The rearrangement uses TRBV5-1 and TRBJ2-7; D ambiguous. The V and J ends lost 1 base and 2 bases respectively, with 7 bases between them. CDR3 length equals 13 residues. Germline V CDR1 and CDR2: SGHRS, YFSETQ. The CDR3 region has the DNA TGCGCCAGCAGCTTGAGTTCGACCTACGAGCAGTACTTC. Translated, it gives CASSLSSTYEQYF.

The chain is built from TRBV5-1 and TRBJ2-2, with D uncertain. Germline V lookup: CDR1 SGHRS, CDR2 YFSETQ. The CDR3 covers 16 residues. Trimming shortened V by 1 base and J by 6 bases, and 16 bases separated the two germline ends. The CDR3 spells CASSLSDYTSAGELFF. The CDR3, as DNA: TGCGCCAGCAGCTTGTCGGATTATACCTCGGCCGGGGAGCTGTTTTTT.

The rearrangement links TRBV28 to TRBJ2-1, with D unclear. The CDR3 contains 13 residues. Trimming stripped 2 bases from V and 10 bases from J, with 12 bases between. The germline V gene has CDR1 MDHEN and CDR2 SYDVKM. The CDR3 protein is CASSLRLLEEQFF. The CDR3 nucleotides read TGTGCCAGCAGTTTACGTCTTCTAGAAGAGCAGTTCTTC.

The chain's CDR3 is CSVGGAGALGGTDTQYF. The CDR3 DNA follows: TGCAGCGTTGGCGGGGCAGGGGCCCTAGGGGGTACAGATACGCAGTATTTT. J is TRBJ2-3 and V is TRBV29-1; D is possibly TRBD1 or TRBD2 (6 bases each). V lost 4 bases and J 3 bases, leaving 23 bases between the germline ends. Germline values: CDR1 SQVTM, CDR2 ANQGSEA. The CDR3 sequence is 17 residues long.